Each of the 8 T cell receptor beta chains below was sequenced from the same sample in a study of T cell responses to AZD1222 COVID-19 vaccine. TCRdb's table, derived via immunoSEQ multiplex PCR, lists solely in-frame clones and lacks some. Of around 79,000 clones listed, nearly 90% are singletons. Sequencing used peripheral blood, obtained on day 0 of AZD1222 vaccination. These receptor sequences come from an adult in good health.

The chain couples TRBV12-3 or TRBV12-4 to TRBJ1-2; D might be TRBD1 (6 bases). Trimming shortened V by 7 bases and J by 4 bases, and 13 bases separated the two germline ends. CDR3 length: 13 amino acids. Written as DNA, the CDR3 is TGTGCCAGCAATAACAGGGATCCCTATGGCTACACCTTC. Translation: CASNNRDPYGYTF.

The gene calls are TRBV15 and TRBJ2-4; D call uncertain. Trimming left V 2 bases short and J 0 bases short, with 2 bases between. This CDR3 contains 13 residues. Germline CDR1 and CDR2: LNHNV and YYDKDF (reference sequence). CDR3 sequence: CATSRTAKNIQYF. CDR3 nucleotide sequence: TGTGCCACCAGCAGAACAGCCAAAAACATTCAGTACTTC.

CDR3 sequence: CASSSLEPGTYNEQFF. The CDR3 DNA follows: TGTGCCAGCAGCTCCCTCGAACCTGGCACCTACAATGAGCAGTTCTTC. The J gene is TRBJ2-1, the V gene TRBV7-3, with D unclear. V was trimmed by 4 bases and J by 2 bases, leaving 15 bases between them. Germline V gene lookup returns CDR1 SGHTA and CDR2 FQGTGA. The CDR3 is made up of 16 amino acids.

The chain employs TRBV27 and TRBJ2-5; 8 bases are a match to TRBD2. V shed 3 bases and J 2 bases; nucleotides not matched to a gene: 8. There are 16 residues in the CDR3. The germline gives CDR1 MNHEY, CDR2 SMNVEV (reference sequence). CDR3 in DNA: TGTGCCAGCAGTTTTATTTCTGGCGGGGGGCAAGAGACCCAGTACTTC. Translated, it gives CASSFISGGGQETQYF.

The chain is built from TRBV18 and TRBJ1-3, with D maybe TRBD1 (6 bases). The CDR3 spans 14 residues. V was trimmed by 6 bases and J by 9 bases, leaving 18 bases between them. CDR1 is KGHSH and CDR2 is LQKENI in the germline V gene. In DNA form, the CDR3 reads TGTGCCAGCTCTCGAACCCAGGGGACGGTCACCATATATTTT. Encoded protein: CASSRTQGTVTIYF.

J is TRBJ2-1 and V is TRBV7-3; the D gene is possibly TRBD2 (6 bases). CDR3 size: 16 residues. V was clipped by 5 bases and J by 5 bases, with 19 bases between them. Per germline, CDR1 SGHTA and CDR2 FQGTGA. The CDR3 loop is CASSEARRGNNNEQFF. The DNA of the CDR3 is TGTGCCAGCAGCGAGGCTAGGAGGGGAAACAACAATGAGCAGTTCTTC.

The J gene is TRBJ2-3, the V gene TRBV24-1, with D possibly matching TRBD2 (7 bases). The CDR3 is 13 residues long. Trimming stripped 6 bases from V and 6 bases from J, with 12 bases between. Germline lookup yields CDR1 KGHDR and CDR2 SFDVKD. CDR3 amino acids: CATSSGRGDTQYF. The CDR3 coding sequence is TGTGCCACCAGTTCAGGGAGGGGGGATACGCAGTATTTT.

The V call is TRBV6-5, the J call TRBJ1-1, with D unresolved. The CDR3 extends over 15 amino acids. Trimming took 6 bases from V and 2 from J, leaving 16 bases between them. Germline lookup yields CDR1 MNHEY and CDR2 SVGAGI. CDR3 region: CASSPIGQPNTEAFF. CDR3 nucleotide sequence: TGTGCCAGCAGCCCCATTGGGCAGCCTAACACTGAAGCTTTCTTT.